What follows are 24 T cell receptor beta chains derived from one specimen sequenced in a study of CD8 T cells in Susac syndrome. Random hexamers primed reverse transcription of about 0.5 to 1 ug RNA. TCRdb reprocessed the immunoSEQ multiplex PCR reads with MiXCR, giving one entry per CDR3 protein. The sample comprises just over 150,000 distinct CDR3 sequences, roughly 95% of which are singletons, and around 0.15% rests with the top ten. Input material: CD8+ T cells from PBMCs. The source of these receptors is a human donor with multiple sclerosis.

This clonotype has only one observation. This chain uses TRBV5-1 with TRBJ2-5, with TRBD2 identical over 10 bases. This CDR3 has 14 amino acids. Germline V gene data show CDR1 as SGHRS and CDR2 as YFSETQ. The V segment lost 2 bases and the J segment 5 bases; nucleotides outside the gene matches: 3. Here the CDR3 reads CASSLGTSAETQYF. CDR3 bases: TGCGCCAGCAGCTTAGGGACTAGCGCGGAGACCCAGTACTTC.

The chain links TRBV2 to TRBJ1-6; 9 nucleotides match TRBD1. Unmatched junction bases numbered 2, after V lost 1 base and J lost 7 bases. Germline V gene data show CDR1 as SNHLY and CDR2 as FYNNEI. The CDR3 runs to 15 residues. The CDR3 loop is CASSEGDRVNSPLHF. The DNA for the CDR3 is TGTGCCAGCAGTGAAGGGGACAGGGTGAATTCACCCCTCCACTTT.

Here the CDR3 DNA reads TGCAGTGCTAGAGACCCTACCTACGAGCAGTACTTC. This gives the protein CSARDPTYEQYF. V and J are TRBV20-1 and TRBJ2-7; unclear D gene. Trimming left V 0 bases short and J 2 bases short, with 5 bases between. CDR3 length: 12 amino acids. The germline V gene encodes CDR1 DFQATT and CDR2 SNEGSKA (reference sequence).

V is TRBV19 and J is TRBJ2-2, with a tentative D call TRBD1 (5 bases). This CDR3 spans 13 amino acids. The germline V and J ends were trimmed by 5 bases and 4 bases, with 8 bases remaining between them. Germline lookup yields CDR1 LNHDA and CDR2 SQIVND (reference sequence). CDR3: CASSWTTTGELFF. The CDR3 nucleotides read TGTGCCAGTAGTTGGACAACCACCGGGGAGCTGTTTTTT.

This chain links TRBV5-1 with TRBJ2-7; D unclear. Trimming pared 4 bases from V and 6 bases from J, leaving 17 bases between. The CDR3 covers 14 residues. Germline V gene data show CDR1 as SGHRS and CDR2 as YFSETQ. The CDR3 here is CASSPDGVSAEQYF. DNA for the CDR3: TGCGCCAGCAGCCCCGATGGGGTTTCGGCCGAGCAGTACTTC.

The CDR3 is CSVPGLYTGELFF. In DNA, the CDR3 is TGCAGCGTCCCGGGACTATACACCGGGGAGCTGTTTTTT. The chain employs TRBV29-1 and TRBJ2-2; 7 positions agree with TRBD2. CDR3 length equals 13 residues. Per germline, CDR1 SQVTM and CDR2 ANQGSEA. V was pared by 6 bases and J by 3 bases, with 4 bases of the junction left unmatched.

The chain carries TRBV29-1 and TRBJ1-1; D not resolved. In germline, CDR1 is SQVTM, CDR2 ANQGSEA. Deletions cut 5 bases from V and 4 bases from J, with 17 bases between. The CDR3 has 14 amino acids. The CDR3 sequence is CSVNDVRFGTEAFF. For the CDR3, the DNA is TGCAGCGTTAATGATGTCCGCTTTGGCACTGAAGCTTTCTTT. Variable domain in full (rest from reference TRBV29-1 and TRBJ1-1): SAVISQKPSRDICQRGTSLTIQCQVDSQVTMMFWYRQQPGQSLTLIATANQGSEATYESGFVIDKFPISRPNLTFSTLTVSNMSPEDSSIYLCSVNDVRFGTEAFFGQGTRLTVV.

V usage is TRBV5-1 and J usage is TRBJ2-6; D not resolved. Germline assignment: CDR1 SGHRS and CDR2 YFSETQ. The ends were cut back, 0 bases at V and 0 bases at J, with 7 bases in the middle. The CDR3 sequence is 16 residues long. CDR3 amino acids: CASSLAGFSGANVLTF. The CDR3, as DNA: TGCGCCAGCAGCTTGGCCGGGTTCTCTGGGGCCAACGTCCTGACTTTC.

V is TRBV27 and J is TRBJ2-7, with TRBD1 identical over 7 bases. CDR1 is MNHEY, CDR2 SMNVEV, per germline (reference sequence). J was trimmed by 6 bases and V by 2 bases; bases with no gene match: 7. This CDR3 is 14 amino acids long. CDR3 nucleotides: TGTGCCAGCAGTTTAAACAGGGGTCCTTCCGAGCAGTACTTC. As protein: CASSLNRGPSEQYF.

The chain joins TRBV12-3 or TRBV12-4 to TRBJ2-1, with D maybe TRBD1 (6 bases). The CDR3 extends over 14 amino acids. V shed 6 bases and J shed 0 bases, with 9 bases lying between them. CDR3 residues: CASRDSYSYNEQFF. CDR3 nucleotides: TGTGCCAGCAGGGACAGTTACTCCTACAATGAGCAGTTCTTC.

The chain has TRBV25-1 and TRBJ2-1; D perhaps matches TRBD1 (7 bases). V lost 4 bases to trimming and J lost 9 bases, with 13 bases between them. In germline, CDR1 is MGHDK, CDR2 SYGVNS. This CDR3 spans 13 amino acids. CDR3 in amino acids: CASSVQGGGEQFF. The DNA for the CDR3 is TGTGCCAGCAGTGTTCAGGGGGGTGGTGAGCAGTTCTTC. Full variable domain (rest looked up from reference TRBV25-1 and TRBJ2-1): EADIYQTPRYLVIGTGKKITLECSQTMGHDKMYWYQQDPGMELHLIHYSYGVNSTEKGDLSSESTVSRIRTEHFPLTLESARPSHTSQYLCASSVQGGGEQFFGPGTRLTVL.

This chain uses TRBV20-1 with TRBJ1-1; 7 positions match TRBD1. With V trimmed by 4 bases and J by 3 bases, 11 bases remained unmatched. The germline CDR1 and CDR2 sequences are DFQATT and SNEGSKA (reference sequence). There are 15 residues in the CDR3. The CDR3 is CSATPMQGVYTEAFF. CDR3 coding DNA: TGCAGTGCTACGCCTATGCAGGGGGTATACACTGAAGCTTTCTTT.

The chain links TRBV9 to TRBJ1-2; no reliable D call. Trimming stripped 0 bases from V and 5 bases from J, with 8 bases between. The CDR3 is made up of 13 amino acids. CDR1 is SGDLS, CDR2 YYNGEE, per germline. The DNA of the CDR3 is TGTGCCAGCAGCGTAGAGCCGAATTATGGCTACACCTTC. It encodes CASSVEPNYGYTF.

The chain joins TRBV7-9 to TRBJ2-5; no clear D gene. CDR3 size: 13 residues. Germline-derived CDR1 and CDR2 are SEHNR and FQNEAQ (reference sequence). V lost 8 bases, J lost 4 bases, and 14 bases lay in between. The CDR3 coding sequence is TGTGCCAGCCACACCGAAGAGACAGAGACCCAGTACTTC. Its protein is CASHTEETETQYF.

J is TRBJ1-3 and V is TRBV29-1; D is undetermined. The CDR3 is 14 residues long. Trimming took 7 bases from V and 0 from J, leaving 13 bases between them. From germline, CDR1 is SQVTM and CDR2 ANQGSEA. CDR3 in DNA: TGCAGCGCCCCCCCCCGGGTCTCTGGAAACACCATATATTTT. This encodes CSAPPRVSGNTIYF.

The chain employs TRBV7-6 and TRBJ2-1; tentatively, D is TRBD2 (5 bases). V was pared by 5 bases and J by 9 bases, with 11 bases between. From germline, CDR1 is SGHVS and CDR2 FNYEAQ. The CDR3 is made up of 12 amino acids. The CDR3 DNA follows: TGTGCCAGCAGCCCATTAGAGGGTGAGCAGTTCTTC. Translating gives CASSPLEGEQFF.

The chain links TRBV12-3 or TRBV12-4 to TRBJ2-5; no clear D. The CDR3 contains 13 residues. The V and J ends lost 6 bases and 5 bases respectively, with 13 bases between them. CDR3 loop: CASRSGLRETQYF. In DNA, the CDR3 is TGTGCCAGCAGGTCGGGTCTCCGGGAGACCCAGTACTTC.

CDR3 sequence: CASRPQGLGETQYF. The CDR3 nucleotides read TGTGCCAGCAGACCCCAGGGACTAGGAGAGACCCAGTACTTC. This sequence joins TRBV2 and TRBJ2-5; 8 bases align to TRBD2. The J segment lost 4 bases and the V segment lost 6 bases, leaving 7 bases of the junction unmatched. The CDR3 is 14 residues long. In germline, CDR1 is SNHLY, CDR2 FYNNEI. The variable domain in full, with the rest retrieved from reference TRBV2 and TRBJ2-5, is EPEVTQTPSHQVTQMGQEVILRCVPISNHLYFYWYRQILGQKVEFLVSFYNNEISEKSEIFDDQFSVERPDGSNFTLKIRSTKLEDSAMYFCASRPQGLGETQYFGPGTRLLVL.

The V and J genes are TRBV6-2 or TRBV6-3 and TRBJ2-5; D could derive from TRBD1 or TRBD2 (5 bases each). V was pared by 5 bases and J by 7 bases, with 14 bases between. Germline assignment: CDR1 MNHEY and CDR2 SVGEGT. CDR3 size: 13 residues. The CDR3 DNA follows: TGTGCCAGCAGTCTGGGACCTGGAGGGACCCAGTACTTC. Translation: CASSLGPGGTQYF.

The chain has TRBV30 and TRBJ1-5; 8 nucleotides match TRBD1. Germline V gene lookup returns CDR1 GTSNPN and CDR2 SVGIG (reference sequence). After removal of 3 bases from V and 1 base from J, the junction contained 8 bases not matched to a gene. This CDR3 is built from 16 residues. The CDR3 here is CAWSGQGWSSNQPQHF. In DNA, the CDR3 is TGTGCCTGGAGCGGACAGGGCTGGAGCAGCAATCAGCCCCAGCATTTT.

The gene calls are TRBV30 and TRBJ1-5; D unresolved. Germline CDR1 is GTSNPN and CDR2 is SVGIG (reference sequence). CDR3 size: 16 residues. Trimming shortened V by 1 base and J by 4 bases, and 17 bases separated the two germline ends. The CDR3 DNA follows: TGTGCCTGGAGTGAGAGACTTCTCCGCGATAATCAGCCCCAGCATTTT. The encoded protein is CAWSERLLRDNQPQHF.

CDR3 loop: CAWSVDGDTEAFF. CDR3 bases: TGTGCCTGGAGTGTAGACGGCGACACTGAAGCTTTCTTT. This rearrangement joins TRBV30 to TRBJ1-1, with unresolved D. V lost 0 bases and J lost 3, with 8 bases in between. The germline V gene encodes CDR1 GTSNPN and CDR2 SVGIG (reference sequence). The CDR3 contains 13 residues.

The chain is built from TRBV27 and TRBJ2-7; TRBD2 is a possible D gene (6 bases). This CDR3 is 16 amino acids long. The V and J ends lost 6 bases and 0 bases respectively, with 18 bases between them. In germline, CDR1 is MNHEY, CDR2 SMNVEV (reference sequence). The CDR3 region has the DNA TGTGCCAGCAGCACCTTTAGCGGACTTAGCTCCTACGAGCAGTACTTC. Protein: CASSTFSGLSSYEQYF.

V gene TRBV6-5 combines with J gene TRBJ1-3, with 9 nucleotides matching TRBD1. The CDR3 contains 15 residues. Germline CDR1 reads MNHEY; CDR2 reads SVGAGI. After removal of 5 bases from V and 4 bases from J, the junction contained 6 bases not matched to a gene. CDR3 amino acids: CASSPTGGSGNTIYF. The CDR3 region has the DNA TGTGCCAGCAGTCCAACAGGGGGCTCGGGAAACACCATATATTTT.